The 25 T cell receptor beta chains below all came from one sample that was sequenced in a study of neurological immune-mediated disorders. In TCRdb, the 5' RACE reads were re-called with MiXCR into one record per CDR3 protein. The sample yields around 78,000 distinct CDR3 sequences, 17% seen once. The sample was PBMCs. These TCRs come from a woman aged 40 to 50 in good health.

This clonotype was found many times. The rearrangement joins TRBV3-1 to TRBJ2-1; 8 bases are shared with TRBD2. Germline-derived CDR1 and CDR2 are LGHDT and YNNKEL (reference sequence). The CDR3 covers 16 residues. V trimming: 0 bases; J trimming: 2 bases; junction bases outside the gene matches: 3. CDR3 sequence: CASSQDTGLAYNEQFF. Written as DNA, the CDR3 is TGTGCCAGCAGCCAAGACACGGGACTAGCCTACAATGAGCAGTTCTTC.

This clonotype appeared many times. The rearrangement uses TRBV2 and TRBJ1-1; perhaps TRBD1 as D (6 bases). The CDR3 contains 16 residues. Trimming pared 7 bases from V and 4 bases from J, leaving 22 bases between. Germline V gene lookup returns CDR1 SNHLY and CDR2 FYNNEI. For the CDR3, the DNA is TGTGCCAGCATCCCCCACCTGATAGGGGGTGGCACTGAAGCTTTCTTT. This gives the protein CASIPHLIGGGTEAFF.

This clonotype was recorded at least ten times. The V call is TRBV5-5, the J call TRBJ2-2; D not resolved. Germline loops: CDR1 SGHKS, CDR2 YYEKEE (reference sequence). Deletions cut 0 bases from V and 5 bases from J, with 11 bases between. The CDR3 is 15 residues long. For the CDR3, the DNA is TGTGCCAGCAGCTTGGCCCGGCGTTGGACCGGGGAGCTGTTTTTT. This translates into CASSLARRWTGELFF.

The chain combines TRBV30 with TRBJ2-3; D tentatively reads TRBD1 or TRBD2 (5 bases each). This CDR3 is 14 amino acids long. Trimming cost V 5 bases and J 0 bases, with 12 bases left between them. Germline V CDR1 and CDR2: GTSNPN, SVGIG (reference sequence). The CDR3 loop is CAWDTGPSTDTQYF. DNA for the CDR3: TGTGCCTGGGATACGGGGCCTAGCACAGATACGCAGTATTTT.

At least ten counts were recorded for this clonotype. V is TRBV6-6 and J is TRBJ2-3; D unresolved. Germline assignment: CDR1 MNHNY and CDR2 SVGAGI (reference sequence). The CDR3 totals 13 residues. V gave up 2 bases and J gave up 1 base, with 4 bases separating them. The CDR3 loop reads CASSYDRTDTQYF. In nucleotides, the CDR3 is TGTGCCAGCAGTTACGATCGCACAGATACGCAGTATTTT.

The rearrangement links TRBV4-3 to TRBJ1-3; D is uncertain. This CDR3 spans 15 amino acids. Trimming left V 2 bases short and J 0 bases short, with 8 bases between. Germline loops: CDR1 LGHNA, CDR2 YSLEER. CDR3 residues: CASSQLENSGNTIYF. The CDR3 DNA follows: TGCGCCAGCAGCCAATTGGAAAACTCTGGAAACACCATATATTTT.

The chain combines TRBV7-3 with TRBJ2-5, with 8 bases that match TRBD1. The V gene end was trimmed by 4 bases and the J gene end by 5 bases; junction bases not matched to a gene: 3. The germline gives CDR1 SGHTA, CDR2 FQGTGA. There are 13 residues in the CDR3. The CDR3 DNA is TGTGCCAGCAGCTCCGGGGACAGGGAGACCCAGTACTTC. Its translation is CASSSGDRETQYF. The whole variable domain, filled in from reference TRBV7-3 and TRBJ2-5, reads GAGVSQTPSNKVTEKGKYVELRCDPISGHTALYWYRQSLGQGPEFLIYFQGTGAADDSGLPNDRFFAVRPEGSVSTLKIQRTERGDSAVYLCASSSGDRETQYFGPGTRLLVL.

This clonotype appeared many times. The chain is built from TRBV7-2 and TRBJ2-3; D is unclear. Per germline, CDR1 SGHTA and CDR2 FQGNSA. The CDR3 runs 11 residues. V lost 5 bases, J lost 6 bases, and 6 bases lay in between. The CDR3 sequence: CASSNPDTQYF. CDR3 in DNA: TGTGCCAGCAGCAACCCGGATACGCAGTATTTT.

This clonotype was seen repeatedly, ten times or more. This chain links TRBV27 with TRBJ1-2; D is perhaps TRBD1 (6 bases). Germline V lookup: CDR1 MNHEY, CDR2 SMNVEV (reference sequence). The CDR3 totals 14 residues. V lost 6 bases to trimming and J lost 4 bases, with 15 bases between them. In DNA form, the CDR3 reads TGTGCCAGCAGGGAGGCTGGGGGCGCCTATGGCTACACCTTC. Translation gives CASREAGGAYGYTF.

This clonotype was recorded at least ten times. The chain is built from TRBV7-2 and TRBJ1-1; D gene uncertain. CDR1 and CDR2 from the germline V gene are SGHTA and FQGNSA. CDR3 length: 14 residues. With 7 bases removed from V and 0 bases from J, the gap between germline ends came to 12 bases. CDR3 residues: CASTFGAMNTEAFF. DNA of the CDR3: TGTGCCAGCACCTTCGGCGCCATGAACACTGAAGCTTTCTTT.

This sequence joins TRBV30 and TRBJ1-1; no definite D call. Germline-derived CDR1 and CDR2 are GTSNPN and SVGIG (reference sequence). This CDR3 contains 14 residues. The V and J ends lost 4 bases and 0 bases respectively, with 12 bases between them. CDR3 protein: CAWTLGRVNTEAFF. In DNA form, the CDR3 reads TGTGCCTGGACGTTAGGGCGAGTGAACACTGAAGCTTTCTTT.

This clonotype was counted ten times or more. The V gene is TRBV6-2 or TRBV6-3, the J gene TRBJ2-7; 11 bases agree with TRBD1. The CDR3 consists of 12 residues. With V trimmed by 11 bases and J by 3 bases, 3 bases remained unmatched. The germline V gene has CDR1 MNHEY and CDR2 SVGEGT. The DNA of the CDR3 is TGTGCCGTGGGACAGGGGGTCTACGAGCAGTACTTC. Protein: CAVGQGVYEQYF.

The CDR3 spells CSARDGLAGAAGEQYV. CDR3 DNA: TGCAGTGCTAGAGATGGGCTAGCGGGGGCTGCGGGCGAGCAGTACGTC. The chain recombines TRBV20-1 with TRBJ2-7; TRBD2 matches 10 bases. Unmatched junction bases numbered 11, after V lost 0 bases and J lost 6 bases. CDR3 size: 16 residues. Germline CDR1 is DFQATT and CDR2 is SNEGSKA (reference sequence).

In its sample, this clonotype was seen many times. Here the CDR3 reads CASSQGSGGTYNEQFF. The CDR3 coding sequence is TGTGCCAGCAGCCAAGGTAGCGGGGGGACCTACAATGAGCAGTTCTTC. The chain combines TRBV3-1 with TRBJ2-1; TRBD2 matches 10 bases. The CDR3 spans 16 residues. J lost 2 bases, V lost 1 base, and 2 bases had no gene match. Germline CDR1 LGHDT, CDR2 YNNKEL (reference sequence).

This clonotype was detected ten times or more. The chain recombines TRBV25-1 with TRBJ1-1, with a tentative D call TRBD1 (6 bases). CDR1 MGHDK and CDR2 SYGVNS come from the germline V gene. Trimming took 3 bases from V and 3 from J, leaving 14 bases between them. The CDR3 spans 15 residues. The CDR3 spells CASSDSKTGYTEAFF. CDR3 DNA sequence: TGTGCCAGCAGTGATTCTAAAACAGGGTACACTGAAGCTTTCTTT.

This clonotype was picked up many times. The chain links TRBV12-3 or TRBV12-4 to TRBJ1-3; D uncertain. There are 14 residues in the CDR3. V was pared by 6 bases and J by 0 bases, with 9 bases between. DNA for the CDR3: TGTGCCAGCAGGAGACGGTCCTCTGGAAACACCATATATTTT. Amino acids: CASRRRSSGNTIYF.

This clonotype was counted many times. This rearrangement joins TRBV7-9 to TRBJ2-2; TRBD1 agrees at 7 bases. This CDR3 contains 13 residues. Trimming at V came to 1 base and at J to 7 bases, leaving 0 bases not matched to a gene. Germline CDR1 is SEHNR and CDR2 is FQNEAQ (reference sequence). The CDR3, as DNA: TGTGCCAGCAGCTTAGGACAGGGCGGGGAGCTGTTTTTT. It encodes CASSLGQGGELFF.

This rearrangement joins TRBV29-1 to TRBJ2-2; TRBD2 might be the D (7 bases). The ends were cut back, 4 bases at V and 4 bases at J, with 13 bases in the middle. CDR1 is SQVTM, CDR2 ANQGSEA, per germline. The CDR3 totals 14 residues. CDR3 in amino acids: CSVGGGQGTGELFF. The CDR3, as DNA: TGCAGCGTTGGGGGGGGGCAAGGCACCGGGGAGCTGTTTTTT.

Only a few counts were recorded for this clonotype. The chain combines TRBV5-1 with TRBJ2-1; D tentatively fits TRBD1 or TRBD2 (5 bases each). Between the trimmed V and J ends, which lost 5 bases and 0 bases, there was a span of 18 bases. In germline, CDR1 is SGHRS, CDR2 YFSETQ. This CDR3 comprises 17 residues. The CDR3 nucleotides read TGCGCCAGCAGTCTCACCTCCGGGGCCTACTCCTACAATGAGCAGTTCTTC. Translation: CASSLTSGAYSYNEQFF.

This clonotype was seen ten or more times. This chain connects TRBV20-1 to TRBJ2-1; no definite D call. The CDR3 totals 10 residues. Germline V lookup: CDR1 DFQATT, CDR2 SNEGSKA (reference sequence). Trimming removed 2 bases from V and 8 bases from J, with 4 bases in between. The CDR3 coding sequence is TGCAGTGCTAGAAGGGATGAGCAGTTCTTC. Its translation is CSARRDEQFF.

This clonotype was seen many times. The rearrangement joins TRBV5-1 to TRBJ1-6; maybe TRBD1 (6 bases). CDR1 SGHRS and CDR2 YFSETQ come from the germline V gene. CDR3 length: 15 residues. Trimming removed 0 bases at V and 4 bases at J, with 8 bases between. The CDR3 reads CASSLGTVYNSPLHF. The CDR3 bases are TGCGCCAGCAGCTTGGGGACAGTTTATAATTCACCCCTCCACTTT.

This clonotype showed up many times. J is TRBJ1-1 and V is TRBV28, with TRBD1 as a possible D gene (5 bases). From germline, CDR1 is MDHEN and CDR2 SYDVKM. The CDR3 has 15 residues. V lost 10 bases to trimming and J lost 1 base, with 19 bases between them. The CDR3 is CATTGGGNPNTEAFF. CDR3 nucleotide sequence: TGTGCCACCACGGGGGGGGGTAATCCGAACACTGAAGCTTTCTTT.

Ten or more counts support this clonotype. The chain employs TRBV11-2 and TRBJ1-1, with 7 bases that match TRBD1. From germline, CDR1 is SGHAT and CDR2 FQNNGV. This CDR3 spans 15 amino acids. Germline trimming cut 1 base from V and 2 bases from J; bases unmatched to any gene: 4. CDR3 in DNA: TGTGCCAGCAGCTTAGGCGCAGGGGGAAACACTGAAGCTTTCTTT. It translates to CASSLGAGGNTEAFF.

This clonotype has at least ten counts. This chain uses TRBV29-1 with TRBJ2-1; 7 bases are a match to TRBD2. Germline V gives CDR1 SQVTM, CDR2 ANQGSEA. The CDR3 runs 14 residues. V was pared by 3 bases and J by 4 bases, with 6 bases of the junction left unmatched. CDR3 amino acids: CSVEASGNYNEQFF. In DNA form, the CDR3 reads TGCAGCGTTGAGGCCAGCGGGAATTACAATGAGCAGTTCTTC.

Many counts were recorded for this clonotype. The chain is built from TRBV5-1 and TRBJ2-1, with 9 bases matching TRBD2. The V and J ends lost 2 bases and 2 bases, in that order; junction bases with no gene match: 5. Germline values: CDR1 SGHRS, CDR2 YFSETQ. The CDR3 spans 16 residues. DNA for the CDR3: TGCGCCAGCAGCTTAGGCGGGGGGGTAACCTACAATGAGCAGTTCTTC. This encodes CASSLGGGVTYNEQFF.